In its sample, the clone carrying this T cell receptor beta chain was seen a few times. Its antigen is undetermined. V lost 5 bases and J lost 5, with 16 bases in between. Germline-derived CDR1 and CDR2 are DFQATT and SNEGSKA (reference sequence). The CDR3 consists of 14 residues. With the Oncomine TCR Beta short-read assay, DNA from cultured CD4+ T cells was sequenced. From CD4+ T cells that had been cultured, genomic DNA was extracted. TCRdb re-derived calls from the PCR reads in MiXCR, one entry per CDR3 protein. Of 13,000 to 15,000 distinct CDR3 sequences in the sample, under 30% were seen once. Noted treatment: roughly 10-day PBMC culture with coronavirus spike peptide pools or control peptides (ViraFEST assay). The authors swapped half the medium for fresh IL-2 medium on days 3 and 7. This specimen comes from a study of vaccination and CD4 T cells after COVID-19.

The sample was cultured CD4+ T cells from blood. The TCR sequence derives from a human donor with COVID-19. The chain employs TRBV20-1 and TRBJ2-1, with D possibly matching TRBD2 (5 bases). The CDR3 DNA sequence: TGCAGTGCTTCCCGACTACTGAGGCACAATGAGCAGTTCTTC. This codes for CSASRLLRHNEQFF.